This T cell receptor (beta chain) was observed in a study of radiation and T cells in renal cell carcinoma. Study-wide points: Tumor samples were small regions of approximately 1 g. Compared with controls, irradiated tumors had more, larger dominant CDR3 motifs.

Noted treatment: treatment-naive control, cytoreductive nephrectomy. Controls included a few female and over 10 male donors, resected 2011 to 2014. Some clones are missing from TCRdb's copy, which holds only in-frame ones; the method was immunoSEQ multiplex PCR. The sample contains roughly 3,600 clones, around three quarters of which appear only once. A remark on this clone: The antigen remains unidentified.

The CDR3 spans 17 residues. The receptor's source is a man aged 45-65 years with renal cell carcinoma. The V call is TRBV21-1, the J call TRBJ2-7; the DNA was not used to check the table's D call, TRBD2. TRBV21-1 is classified as a pseudogene. The input for sequencing was tumor tissue, taken from a patient whose treatment was nephrectomy without radiotherapy. Here the CDR3 DNA reads TGTGCCAGCAGCAAAGCCCGTACTAGCGGGAGCTCCTACGAGCAGTACTTC. It specifies CASSKARTSGSSYEQYF.